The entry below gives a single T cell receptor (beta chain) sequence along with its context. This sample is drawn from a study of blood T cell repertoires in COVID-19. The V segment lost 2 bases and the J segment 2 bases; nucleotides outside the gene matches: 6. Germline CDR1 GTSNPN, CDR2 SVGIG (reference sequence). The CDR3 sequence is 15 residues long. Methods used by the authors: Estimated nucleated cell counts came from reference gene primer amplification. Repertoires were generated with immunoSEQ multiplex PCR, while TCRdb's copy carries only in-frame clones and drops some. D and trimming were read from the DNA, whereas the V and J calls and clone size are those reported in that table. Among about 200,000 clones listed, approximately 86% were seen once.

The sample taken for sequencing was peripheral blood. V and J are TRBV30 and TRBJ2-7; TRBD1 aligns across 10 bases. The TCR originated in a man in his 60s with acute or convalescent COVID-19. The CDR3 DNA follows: TGTGCCTGGAGTCCGACCGGGACAGGGGCCTACGAGCAGTACTTC. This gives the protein CAWSPTGTGAYEQYF.